Below are 21 T cell receptor beta chains sequenced from a single sample in a study of cytomegalovirus exposure and HLA in healthy donors. Use of 60 Vbeta and 13 Jbeta primers characterized the PCR. Sequencing was performed with immunoSEQ multiplex PCR; in TCRdb, only in-frame clones are kept and a portion is missing. The profile shows about 100,000 clones, about four fifths of them singletons. Sequencing was performed on PBMCs. The receptors originated from a man in his thirties or forties in good health and CMV-seronegative.

The chain uses TRBV28 and TRBJ2-5, with no clear D. The CDR3 has 12 amino acids. Germline values: CDR1 MDHEN, CDR2 SYDVKM. V lost 4 bases and J 5 bases, leaving 8 bases between the germline ends. This chain's CDR3 is CASSWSVETQYF. The CDR3 DNA sequence: TGTGCCAGCAGTTGGAGCGTGGAGACCCAGTACTTC.

The chain employs TRBV14 and TRBJ1-2; D call uncertain. V lost 4 bases and J lost 4, with 16 bases in between. CDR3 length equals 15 residues. Germline V gives CDR1 SGHDN, CDR2 FVKESK. The CDR3 region has the DNA TGTGCCAGCAGCCCGAGCCAGACAAGGTTCTATGGCTACACCTTC. It specifies CASSPSQTRFYGYTF.

The chain joins TRBV5-4 to TRBJ2-1; D possibly corresponds to TRBD1 (6 bases). The V gene's germline CDR1 is SGHNT and CDR2 YYREEE (reference sequence). Trimming took off 2 bases at V and 4 bases at J, with 10 bases between the two ends. This CDR3 contains 14 residues. The DNA of the CDR3 is TGTGCCAGCAGCTTTGATGGACAGTACAATGAGCAGTTCTTC. Protein sequence: CASSFDGQYNEQFF.

The count of this clone is one. The chain links TRBV16 to TRBJ2-5, with 7 bases matching TRBD1. Trimming cost V 4 bases and J 5 bases; bases outside gene matches: 4. The germline CDR1 and CDR2 sequences are KGHSY and FQNENV. The length of the CDR3 is 13 residues. The CDR3 reads CASSLGTVETQYF. The CDR3, as DNA: TGTGCCAGCAGCCTCGGGACAGTTGAGACCCAGTACTTC.

The gene calls are TRBV25-1 and TRBJ1-5; D uncertain. CDR3 length equals 14 residues. The V end lost 2 bases, the J end lost 0 bases, and 5 bases lay between the germline ends. The germline CDR1 and CDR2 sequences are MGHDK and SYGVNS. The CDR3 DNA reads as TGTGCCAGCAGTGAACTTGTTAGCAATCAGCCCCAGCATTTT. It encodes CASSELVSNQPQHF.

This sequence joins TRBV4-2 and TRBJ1-5; D uncertain. The CDR3 consists of 13 residues. Germline values: CDR1 LGHNA, CDR2 YNFKEQ. V was clipped by 0 bases and J by 9 bases, with 9 bases between them. The DNA of the CDR3 is TGTGCCAGCAGCCAAGACCAGGTCTCGCCCCAGCATTTT. It encodes CASSQDQVSPQHF.

V usage is TRBV5-5 and J usage is TRBJ2-7, with unresolved D. The CDR3 is 15 amino acids. From germline, CDR1 is SGHKS and CDR2 YYEKEE (reference sequence). Deletions cut 0 bases from V and 0 bases from J, with 10 bases between. Written as DNA, the CDR3 is TGTGCCAGCAGCTTGGCCTTTACTCCCTCCTACGAGCAGTACTTC. It translates to CASSLAFTPSYEQYF.

The V gene is TRBV30, the J gene TRBJ2-5; 9 bases are shared with TRBD2. V was pared by 1 base and J by 5 bases, with 2 bases of the junction left unmatched. In germline, CDR1 is GTSNPN, CDR2 SVGIG (reference sequence). This CDR3 comprises 13 residues. CDR3 amino acids: CAWSGTSGETQYF. The CDR3 bases are TGTGCCTGGAGTGGCACTAGCGGGGAGACCCAGTACTTC.

The V and J genes are TRBV27 and TRBJ1-2; D unresolved. This CDR3 is built from 13 residues. The germline V gene has CDR1 MNHEY and CDR2 SMNVEV (reference sequence). Trimming removed 6 bases at V and 6 bases at J, with 14 bases between. This CDR3 is CASSRRLWDGYTF. The DNA of the CDR3 is TGTGCCAGCAGCCGCCGACTCTGGGATGGCTACACCTTC.

CDR3 sequence (DNA): TGTGCCAGCAGCTTAACGGGTAGGGGTTCACCCCTCCACTTT. It encodes CASSLTGRGSPLHF. The chain employs TRBV7-9 and TRBJ1-6; tentatively, D is TRBD1 (5 bases). The CDR3 spans 14 residues. Per the germline V gene, CDR1 is SEHNR and CDR2 is FQNEAQ (reference sequence). Trimming pared 2 bases from V and 9 bases from J, leaving 11 bases between. The variable domain in full, completed from reference TRBV7-9 and TRBJ1-6, reads DTGVSQNPRHKITKRGQNVTFRCDPISEHNRLYWYRQTLGQGPEFLTYFQNEAQLEKSRLLSDRFSAERPKGSFSTLEIQRTEQGDSAMYLCASSLTGRGSPLHFGNGTRLTVT.

This clone appeared once. In nucleotides, the CDR3 is TGTGCCAGCAGCCCACAAGGGACAGCGCTGGAGGAGCAGTACTTC. Its protein product is CASSPQGTALEEQYF. The chain has TRBV7-3 and TRBJ2-7; 7 nucleotides line up with TRBD1. The V gene's germline CDR1 is SGHTA and CDR2 FQGTGA. V was clipped by 5 bases and J by 7 bases; unmatched bases: 14. The CDR3 is 15 residues long. The complete variable domain, with remaining parts taken from reference TRBV7-3 and TRBJ2-7, reads GAGVSQTPSNKVTEKGKYVELRCDPISGHTALYWYRQSLGQGPEFLIYFQGTGAADDSGLPNDRFFAVRPEGSVSTLKIQRTERGDSAVYLCASSPQGTALEEQYFGPGTRLTVT.

This clone was seen a few times. The chain has TRBV11-2 and TRBJ2-5, with D unclear. Germline assignment: CDR1 SGHAT and CDR2 FQNNGV. The CDR3 has 13 amino acids. The V and J ends lost 5 bases and 5 bases respectively, with 12 bases between them. CDR3 coding DNA: TGTGCCAGCAGCCCCCGGAGCAGCGAGACCCAGTACTTC. Encoded protein: CASSPRSSETQYF.

The chain combines TRBV30 with TRBJ1-1; D ambiguous. Trimming removed 5 bases at V and 5 bases at J, with 12 bases between. The CDR3 extends over 12 amino acids. Germline V gene lookup returns CDR1 GTSNPN and CDR2 SVGIG (reference sequence). The CDR3 protein is CAWCFERTEAFF. The CDR3 region has the DNA TGTGCCTGGTGCTTTGAGAGGACTGAAGCTTTCTTT. Drawing the rest from reference TRBV30 and TRBJ1-1, the complete variable domain is SQTIHQWPATLVQPVGSPLSLECTVEGTSNPNLYWYRQAAGRGLQLLFYSVGIGQISSEVPQNLSASRPQDRQFILSSKKLLLSDSGFYLCAWCFERTEAFFGQGTRLTVV.

This chain uses TRBV25-1 with TRBJ1-1, with D uncertain. Trimming removed 0 bases from V and 8 bases from J, with 10 bases in between. Germline assignment: CDR1 MGHDK and CDR2 SYGVNS. This CDR3 has 13 residues. CDR3 sequence: CASSEYLGKEAFF. For the CDR3, the DNA is TGTGCCAGCAGTGAATATCTGGGCAAAGAAGCTTTCTTT. The full variable domain, with the rest looked up from reference TRBV25-1 and TRBJ1-1, is EADIYQTPRYLVIGTGKKITLECSQTMGHDKMYWYQQDPGMELHLIHYSYGVNSTEKGDLSSESTVSRIRTEHFPLTLESARPSHTSQYLCASSEYLGKEAFFGQGTRLTVV.

The chain is built from TRBV10-3 and TRBJ2-3, with TRBD2 identical over 14 bases. Germline V lookup: CDR1 ENHRY, CDR2 SYGVKD. V trimming: 6 bases; J trimming: 6 bases; junction bases outside the gene matches: 8. The CDR3 has 16 residues. The CDR3 DNA follows: TGTGCCATCAGGAAGGGACTAGCGGGAGTTAACGATACGCAGTATTTT. Its protein is CAIRKGLAGVNDTQYF.

The chain employs TRBV7-3 and TRBJ2-2; 11 bases map to TRBD2. The CDR3 has 16 amino acids. Trimming removed 1 base from V and 7 bases from J; junction bases left unmatched: 5. CDR1 and CDR2 (germline): SGHTA, FQGTGA. CDR3 loop: CASSLNSGGAVGELFF. The DNA for the CDR3 is TGTGCCAGCAGCTTAAATAGCGGGGGGGCTGTCGGGGAGCTGTTTTTT.

This clone was recorded once. DNA for the CDR3: TGTGCCAGCAGCGCCACAGCAACTGAAGCTTTCTTT. Protein product: CASSATATEAFF. V gene TRBV7-2 combines with J gene TRBJ1-1; D is ambiguous. Deletions cut 5 bases from V and 5 bases from J, with 9 bases between. The CDR3 is 12 residues long. From germline, CDR1 is SGHTA and CDR2 FQGNSA.

This chain uses TRBV6-6 with TRBJ1-1; TRBD1 aligns across 10 bases. With 2 bases clipped from V and 7 bases from J, the junction kept 7 bases outside the gene matches. This CDR3 contains 15 residues. The V gene's germline CDR1 is MNHNY and CDR2 SVGAGI (reference sequence). The CDR3 region is CASSYPGTGEDEAFF. The CDR3 DNA sequence: TGTGCCAGCAGTTACCCAGGGACAGGGGAGGATGAAGCTTTCTTT.

The chain has TRBV10-2 and TRBJ2-7; D may be TRBD2 (5 bases). CDR1 and CDR2 from the germline V gene are WSHSY and SAAADI. V shed 4 bases and J shed 3 bases, with 10 bases lying between them. The CDR3 is made up of 13 amino acids. This CDR3 is CASSASGDYEQYF. The CDR3 DNA reads as TGCGCCAGCAGTGCAAGCGGAGACTACGAGCAGTACTTC.

This sequence joins TRBV19 and TRBJ2-3, with no clear D. Trimming removed 3 bases at V and 4 bases at J, with 20 bases between. Germline CDR1 is LNHDA and CDR2 is SQIVND (reference sequence). This CDR3 region has 17 residues. CDR3 nucleotide sequence: TGTGCCAGTAGTATCGTATCCGGCGGTAAGAGGTCAGATACGCAGTATTTT. Protein: CASSIVSGGKRSDTQYF.

The rearrangement joins TRBV11-2 to TRBJ1-4; TRBD1 is a possible D gene (6 bases). V was trimmed by 0 bases and J by 5 bases, leaving 10 bases between them. Germline V lookup: CDR1 SGHAT, CDR2 FQNNGV. CDR3 length equals 15 residues. DNA of the CDR3: TGTGCCAGCAGCTTAGAATACAGGGCAAATGAAAAACTGTTTTTT. This translates into CASSLEYRANEKLFF. Full variable domain (outside the CDR3, taken from reference TRBV11-2 and TRBJ1-4): EAGVAQSPRYKIIEKRQSVAFWCNPISGHATLYWYQQILGQGPKLLIQFQNNGVVDDSQLPKDRFSAERLKGVDSTLKIQPAKLEDSAVYLCASSLEYRANEKLFFGSGTQLSVL.